The rows below give T cell receptor beta chains drawn from one sample of a study of PD-L1 blockade in urothelial cancer. Profiling relied on immunoSEQ multiplex PCR, and the TCRdb table lists in-frame clones only, not all of them. The sample consists of about 57,000 clones, more than 80% of them appearing once. The sequencing used PBMCs, collected around atezolizumab (anti-PD-L1) treatment. All receptors come from an older man with urothelial cancer. Each CDR3 is given with its conserved first and last residue. D genes are given only for firm matches. The listing skips clone size in some rows; elsewhere it reads once, few, many or a size class.

V	D	size	J	CDR3	DNA
TRBV5-1	NA	NA	TRBJ1-4	CASSPGGSPNEKLFF	TGCGCCAGCAGCCCCGGGGGAAGCCCGAATGAAAAACTGTTTTTT
TRBV7-9	TRBD1	NA	TRBJ2-1	CASSPDLTGAAEQFF	TGTGCCAGCAGTCCAGATCTGACAGGGGCGGCTGAGCAGTTCTTC
TRBV2	NA	NA	TRBJ1-4	CASSRGGTNEKLFF	TGTGCCAGCAGCCGCGGGGGGACTAATGAAAAACTGTTTTTT
TRBV9	NA	once	TRBJ2-3	CASSPLTSTDTQYF	TGTGCCAGCAGCCCCCTTACTAGCACAGATACGCAGTATTTT
TRBV5-4	TRBD1	NA	TRBJ1-5	CASSTGGGNQPQHF	TGTGCCAGCAGCACAGGGGGAGGCAATCAGCCCCAGCATTTT
TRBV9	NA	NA	TRBJ1-6	CASSVGQGGKSPLHF	TGTGCCAGCAGCGTAGGTCAGGGAGGGAAGTCACCCCTCCACTTT
TRBV5-1	NA	NA	TRBJ2-7	CASSLPGESYEQYF	TGCGCCAGCAGCTTGCCAGGGGAGTCCTACGAGCAGTACTTC
TRBV7-6	TRBD2	NA	TRBJ2-1	CASSLWTSGSNEQFF	TGTGCCAGCAGCCTGTGGACTAGCGGGTCCAATGAGCAGTTCTTC
TRBV30	TRBD2	NA	TRBJ2-1	CAWSPAGGNEQFF	TGTGCCTGGAGTCCAGCGGGGGGTAACGAGCAGTTCTTC
TRBV7-2	TRBD1	NA	TRBJ1-2	CASSLGTARGYTF	TGTGCCAGCAGCCTGGGGACAGCGCGGGGCTACACCTTC
TRBV5-1	NA	NA	TRBJ2-2	CASTYGLVVTGELFF	TGCGCCAGCACGTACGGTTTGGTAGTCACCGGGGAGCTGTTTTTT
TRBV2	TRBD2	NA	TRBJ2-5	CASSARTSGGAEETQYF	TGTGCCAGCAGCGCCAGGACTAGCGGGGGGGCGGAAGAGACCCAGTACTTC
TRBV2	TRBD1	NA	TRBJ2-2	CATRADRRSGELFF	TGTGCCACTAGAGCGGACAGGCGTTCAGGGGAGCTGTTTTTT
TRBV5-4	NA	NA	TRBJ2-6	CATTSVHGKGANVLTF	TGTGCCACCACCTCGGTGCACGGGAAAGGGGCCAACGTCCTGACTTTC
TRBV21-1	NA	NA	TRBJ1-1	CASALWEGGQVNTEAFF	TGTGCCAGCGCTCTTTGGGAGGGGGGACAAGTGAACACTGAAGCTTTCTTT
TRBV7-9	TRBD1	NA	TRBJ1-4	CARALPQGTGEKLFF	TGTGCCAGAGCATTGCCACAGGGGACGGGTGAAAAACTGTTTTTT
TRBV9	NA	NA	TRBJ1-1	CASSVVEGSEAFF	TGTGCCAGCAGCGTAGTTGAGGGATCTGAAGCTTTCTTT
TRBV7-9	TRBD2	NA	TRBJ2-1	CASSFGTSNNEQFF	TGTGCCAGCAGCTTCGGGACTAGTAACAATGAGCAGTTCTTC
TRBV7-2	NA	few	TRBJ1-2	CASSQQGGGYTF	TGTGCCAGCAGCCAACAGGGTGGTGGCTACACCTTC
TRBV5-1	TRBD1	NA	TRBJ2-6	CASSFFGQGNSGANVLTF	TGCGCCAGCAGCTTCTTCGGACAGGGAAACTCTGGGGCCAACGTCCTGACTTTC
TRBV11-3	TRBD2	NA	TRBJ2-3	CASSSGLAFSTDTQYF	TGTGCCAGCAGCTCCGGACTAGCGTTTAGCACAGATACGCAGTATTTT
TRBV18	TRBD2	NA	TRBJ2-7	CASSPASGSYEQYF	TGTGCCAGCTCACCCGCTAGCGGTTCCTACGAGCAGTACTTC
TRBV27	TRBD1	NA	TRBJ2-1	CASRPNRGPSYNEQFF	TGTGCCAGCAGACCTAACAGGGGCCCCTCCTACAATGAGCAGTTCTTC
TRBV5-1	NA	few	TRBJ1-2	CASSLEQGGYGYTF	TGCGCCAGCAGCTTGGAACAGGGAGGGTATGGCTACACCTTC
TRBV18	TRBD1	NA	TRBJ2-5	CASSPTGPLQETQYF	TGTGCCAGCTCACCGACAGGGCCCCTCCAAGAGACCCAGTACTTC
TRBV27	NA	NA	TRBJ1-2	CASSLRGVGGYTF	TGTGCCAGCAGTTTACGGGGGGTAGGGGGCTACACCTTC
TRBV27	TRBD1	NA	TRBJ1-4	CASSYRGRNEKLFF	TGTGCCAGCAGCTACAGGGGCCGTAATGAAAAACTGTTTTTT
TRBV7-9	NA	NA	TRBJ2-5	CASSQYIGGQEETQYF	TGTGCCAGCAGCCAATACATCGGTGGGCAGGAAGAGACCCAGTACTTC
TRBV6-1	NA	NA	TRBJ2-3	CASRSRVGTDTQYF	TGTGCCAGCAGGTCGAGGGTTGGGACAGATACGCAGTATTTT
TRBV19	TRBD1	NA	TRBJ2-7	CASSGGRGREQYF	TGTGCCAGTTCGGGCGGCAGGGGGCGCGAGCAGTACTTC
TRBV25-1	TRBD2	once	TRBJ2-5	CASSDPRLAGGRETQYF	TGTGCCAGCAGTGACCCCCGACTAGCGGGAGGCCGGGAGACCCAGTACTTC
TRBV4-3	TRBD2	NA	TRBJ2-4	CASSQAYGEGAKNIQYF	TGCGCCAGCAGCCAAGCTTACGGGGAGGGGGCCAAAAACATTCAGTACTTC
TRBV19	TRBD1	NA	TRBJ1-3	CASSNPPGQGPSSSGNTIYF	TGTGCCAGTAGTAACCCTCCGGGACAGGGGCCCTCCTCCTCTGGAAACACCATATATTTT